The TCR beta chain described here comes from a study of CD8+CD57+ T cells in acquired aplastic anemia. Study background: Sorted cells (CD4+ and CD8+) yielded DNA amounts that averaged around 3.1 ug.

TCR beta VDJ and CDR3 profiling used genomic DNA as template. TCRdb passed the reads through MiXCR, listing each CDR3 protein once. The table records 200,000 or so distinct CDR3 sequences, 64% of them present only once. The CDR3 extends over 14 amino acids. V was clipped by 6 bases and J by 3 bases, with 15 bases between them. Per the germline V gene, CDR1 is MNHEY and CDR2 is SVGAGI. Study observations and caveats: Common to patients and controls were roughly 30 CD8+ CDR3 sequences.

Of note for this clonotype: What it recognizes is unknown.

Sample: sorted CD4+, CD8+, or CD8+CD57+ T cells (not recorded which) from PBMCs. The chain uses TRBV6-5 and TRBJ2-7, with TRBD1 as a possible D gene (6 bases). The TCR sequence derives from a human donor with severe aplastic anemia or a healthy control (not recorded which). CDR3 in amino acids: CASSPDRRNYEQYF. DNA of the CDR3: TGTGCCAGCAGCCCAGACAGGAGGAACTACGAGCAGTACTTC.